The T cell receptor (beta chain) described here comes from a study of shared clonotypes between healthy human individuals. At the level of the study: Each donor's CD8 memory used one plate, CD8 naive two, each CD4 subset three. Study-wide results and limits: It was observed that approximately 5% of naive CD4 clonotypes were shared across several donors.

This CDR3 is built from 13 residues. Germline CDR1 reads SGHTA; CDR2 reads FQGTGA. Trimming removed 5 bases from V and 3 bases from J, with 8 bases in between. TCRdb's table, derived via immunoSEQ multiplex PCR, lists solely in-frame clones and lacks some. The sample has approximately 2,300,000 clones; around 92% are singletons. There were no recent acute infections or vaccinations among the donors, who were healthy HIV-negative adults. In the CD4+ fraction, cells were divided into CD45RA+ naive and CD45RA-negative memory subsets. As regards this clone: Its antigen is as yet unknown.

This chain links TRBV7-3 with TRBJ2-1; D remains unclear. The clonotype was recovered from a young man in good health. Some clones in this sample may be carry-over from other donors' samples. The sample consisted of naive CD4+ T cells from PBMCs. This sample's subset: CD45RA+ positively selected. The CDR3 sequence is CASSPRSYNEQFF. As DNA, the CDR3 is TGTGCCAGCAGCCCAAGAAGCTACAATGAGCAGTTCTTC.